A selection of T cell receptor beta chains follows, all from one sample in a study of regulatory T cells in long-lasting Graves disease. TCRdb used MiXCR to reprocess the multiplex PCR reads, holding one entry per CDR3 protein. The sample consists of 400,000 to 500,000 distinct CDR3 sequences, roughly 23% of them appearing once. The source material was peripheral blood mononuclear cells (PBMCs), sampled when the disease was refractory, from a patient treated with antithyroid drugs. The origin of the receptors is a female donor with Graves disease. CDR3s include the opening cysteine and the closing phenylalanine or tryptophan. D genes are given only for firm matches. The size field is filled for only some rows; it gives once, few, many or a size class.

d_gene	abundance	v_gene	j_gene	CDR3aa	CDR3nt
NA	NA	TRBV9	TRBJ1-3	CASSAGQDGNTIYF	TGTGCCAGCAGCGCCGGACAAGATGGAAACACCATATATTTT
TRBD2	few	TRBV20-1	TRBJ2-2	CSAVSGRADGELFF	TGCAGTGCCGTTAGCGGGAGGGCCGACGGGGAGCTGTTTTTT
TRBD1	NA	TRBV28	TRBJ1-2	CATSDPGTGNYGYTF	TGTGCCACCAGTGACCCCGGGACAGGGAACTATGGCTACACCTTC
NA	NA	TRBV4-1	TRBJ1-4	CASSQEGISYEKLFF	TGCGCCAGCAGCCAAGAGGGGATCTCCTATGAAAAACTGTTTTTT
TRBD1	few	TRBV9	TRBJ2-7	CASSLGTGGPSYEQYF	TGTGCCAGCAGCCTAGGGACAGGCGGGCCCTCCTACGAGCAGTACTTC
NA	many	TRBV20-1	TRBJ2-7	CSAREVSLTYEQYF	TGCAGTGCTAGAGAGGTGTCTTTAACCTACGAGCAGTACTTC
NA	few	TRBV5-1	TRBJ1-2	CASSWEGGYTF	TGCGCCAGCAGCTGGGAGGGTGGCTACACCTTC
NA	many	TRBV20-1	TRBJ1-1	CSARPSRDTHLNTEAFF	TGCAGTGCTAGACCTAGTCGAGACACACACTTGAACACTGAAGCTTTCTTT
NA	many	TRBV12-3/TRBV12-4	TRBJ2-5	CASSLWGSPGIQETQYF	TGTGCCAGCAGTTTATGGGGGTCCCCAGGGATCCAAGAGACCCAGTACTTC
TRBD2	few	TRBV19	TRBJ2-2	CASSIDGSGVLAGELFF	TGTGCCAGTAGTATAGATGGTAGCGGGGTCCTTGCCGGGGAGCTGTTTTTT
TRBD2	NA	TRBV4-1	TRBJ2-7	CASSQDLASGRISSYEQYF	TGCGCCAGCAGCCAAGATCTGGCTAGCGGGAGGATCAGCTCCTACGAGCAGTACTTC
TRBD2	many	TRBV2	TRBJ2-2	CASSGPGLDTDTGELFF	TGTGCCAGCAGTGGACCGGGACTAGATACGGACACCGGGGAGCTGTTTTTT
TRBD2	NA	TRBV11-2	TRBJ2-1	CASSLVASGRVNEQFF	TGTGCCAGCAGCTTAGTGGCTAGCGGGAGGGTCAATGAGCAGTTCTTC
TRBD2	few	TRBV6-5	TRBJ2-7	CASSYSGLAYEQYF	TGTGCCAGCAGTTACTCGGGACTAGCCTACGAGCAGTACTTC
TRBD2	few	TRBV4-2	TRBJ2-5	CASSQEGTRQETQYF	TGTGCCAGCAGCCAAGAGGGGACTAGACAAGAGACCCAGTACTTC
TRBD2	many	TRBV20-1	TRBJ2-5	CSARSYTRTRQETQYF	TGCAGTGCTAGATCTTATACTCGGACTAGACAAGAGACCCAGTACTTC
NA	NA	TRBV6-2/TRBV6-3	TRBJ1-5	CASSYVRGSNQPQHF	TGTGCCAGCAGTTACGTGCGGGGAAGCAATCAGCCCCAGCATTTT
NA	NA	TRBV2	TRBJ2-2	CASTGDSTGGLFF	TGTGCCAGCACCGGGGATAGCACCGGGGGGCTGTTTTTC
NA	NA	TRBV4-1	TRBJ1-5	CASSQPRKGGNQPQHF	TGCGCCAGCAGCCAACCTCGGAAGGGCGGAAATCAGCCCCAGCATTTT
NA	NA	TRBV5-1	TRBJ2-2	CASSLEQGAGELFF	TGCGCCAGCAGCTTAGAACAGGGCGCCGGGGAGCTGTTTTTT
TRBD2	NA	TRBV5-1	TRBJ2-1	CASSWGTSGLSSYNEQFF	TGCGCCAGCAGCTGGGGGACTAGCGGGCTGAGCTCCTACAATGAGCAGTTCTTC
NA	NA	TRBV9	TRBJ2-7	CASSVEEAYEQYF	TGTGCCAGCAGCGTAGAGGAGGCCTACGAGCAGTACTTC
TRBD2	NA	TRBV12-3/TRBV12-4	TRBJ2-2	CASLSGGSLNTGELFF	TGTGCCAGCCTCTCGGGGGGGAGTCTTAACACCGGGGAGCTGTTTTTT
NA	many	TRBV6-1	TRBJ1-1	CASSASGESTEAFF	TGTGCCAGCAGTGCATCGGGAGAATCTACTGAAGCTTTCTTT
TRBD2	many	TRBV3-1	TRBJ2-5	CASSPSTWGGETQYF	TGTGCCAGCAGCCCATCGACTTGGGGGGGTGAGACCCAGTACTTC